This T cell receptor (beta chain) was found in a study of CD8 T cells in ankylosing spondylitis. Overall study findings and caveats: Prior literature has documented some motif variants in synovial fluid and blood from reactive arthritis.

Using quantitative 5'-RACE with molecular barcodes, the authors made TCR beta libraries. From the 5' RACE reads, TCRdb called clonotypes with MiXCR, one entry per CDR3 protein. The data show some 120,000 distinct CDR3 sequences, with around 15% seen just once and 2.5% to 3.5% held by the top ten. Germline trimming cut 4 bases from V and 9 bases from J; bases unmatched to any gene: 6. CDR1 is SEHNR, CDR2 FQNEAQ, per germline (reference sequence). The CDR3 sequence is 13 residues long. This clonotype was seen a handful of times. Its specificity is unknown. This chain joins TRBV7-9 and TRBJ2-7; 10 nucleotides line up with TRBD1. Sequenced sample: blood, either unsorted or a sorted T cell fraction (not recorded which). The sequence was collected from a female donor with ankylosing spondylitis or in good health (not recorded which). For the CDR3, the DNA is TGTGCCAGCAGCTCCGGGACAGGGGTTGTGCAGTACTTC. This gives the protein CASSSGTGVVQYF.